These 8 T cell receptor beta chains share one sample of origin, sequenced in a study of T cell changes during pregnancy in multiple sclerosis. Profiled with immunoSEQ multiplex PCR; TCRdb holds only in-frame clones, not every one. Among fewer than 65,000 clones listed, over 85% were seen once. The source material was peripheral blood, sampled in the first trimester of pregnancy. The receptors here all came from a female donor in good health, enrolled as a control in a pregnancy study.

This clone has just one count. The rearrangement links TRBV29-1 to TRBJ1-2; 7 bases are a match to TRBD1. V shed 0 bases, J shed 3 bases, and the junction held 13 bases outside the gene matches. Germline values: CDR1 SQVTM, CDR2 ANQGSEA. This CDR3 is 17 amino acids long. Here the CDR3 reads CSVEEWDSPRRDYGYTF. For the CDR3, the DNA is TGCAGCGTTGAAGAGTGGGACAGCCCTCGGAGGGACTATGGCTACACCTTC.

The chain uses TRBV4-1 and TRBJ1-2, with D possibly matching TRBD1 (5 bases). This CDR3 spans 17 amino acids. In germline, CDR1 is MGHRA, CDR2 YSYEKL. With 0 bases removed from V and 0 bases from J, the gap between germline ends came to 14 bases. The CDR3 DNA sequence: TGCGCCAGCAGCCAAGATATCAGACAGTTAACTAACTATGGCTACACCTTC. This translates into CASSQDIRQLTNYGYTF.

This chain connects TRBV20-1 to TRBJ2-7; TRBD2 aligns across 7 bases. Looked up from germline, CDR1 is DFQATT and CDR2 is SNEGSKA (reference sequence). This CDR3 has 11 amino acids. V shed 6 bases and J 3 bases; nucleotides not matched to a gene: 2. CDR3 sequence reads: CSARTSYEQYF. The CDR3 DNA reads TGCAGTGCCCGGACTAGCTACGAGCAGTACTTC.

This CDR3 is CASGFLRETDTQYF. In DNA form, the CDR3 reads TGTGCTAGTGGTTTTCTCCGGGAAACAGATACGCAGTATTTT. The V gene is TRBV12-5, the J gene TRBJ2-3; D might be TRBD2 (5 bases). CDR3 size: 14 residues. V was shortened by 3 bases and J by 3 bases, with 10 bases between the two germline ends. CDR1 is LGHNT and CDR2 is FRNRAP in the germline V gene.

V and J are TRBV28 and TRBJ2-1; 8 bases map to TRBD2. This CDR3 is 15 amino acids long. Germline CDR1 reads MDHEN; CDR2 reads SYDVKM. With V trimmed by 5 bases and J by 7 bases, 10 bases remained unmatched. The CDR3 loop is CASSAPRGGKNEQFF. The CDR3 nucleotides are TGTGCCAGCAGTGCCCCCCGGGGGGGAAAGAATGAGCAGTTCTTC.

This chain links TRBV9 with TRBJ2-1, with 12 bases matching TRBD2. Germline CDR1 is SGDLS and CDR2 is YYNGEE. This CDR3 is 16 amino acids long. Trimming at V came to 4 bases and at J to 6 bases, leaving 8 bases not matched to a gene. The CDR3 DNA follows: TGTGCCAGCAGCTCCCTAGCGGGGGGGCGGGCCAATGAGCAGTTCTTC. It encodes CASSSLAGGRANEQFF.

The chain joins TRBV19 to TRBJ1-1; D perhaps matches TRBD1 (5 bases). The V end lost 1 base, the J end lost 8 bases, and 11 bases lay between the germline ends. CDR3 length equals 13 residues. Per germline, CDR1 LNHDA and CDR2 SQIVND (reference sequence). CDR3 in amino acids: CASSIGAGVEAFF. The CDR3 nucleotides are TGTGCCAGTAGTATAGGAGCGGGGGTAGAAGCTTTCTTT.

The chain carries TRBV7-2 and TRBJ2-7; D possibly corresponds to TRBD1 (8 bases). The CDR3 loop spans 14 amino acids. Germline lookup yields CDR1 SGHTA and CDR2 FQGNSA. The V gene lost 1 base and the J gene lost 4 bases, with 11 bases spanning the gap. CDR3 protein: CASSLEQGGYEQYF. The CDR3 bases are TGTGCCAGCAGCTTAGAACAGGGGGGGTACGAGCAGTACTTC.